This entry is about one T cell receptor (beta chain). Its antigen is currently unknown. The record originates from a study of blood T cells in healthy people across ages. Study outcomes and limitations: The diversity estimates, figures obtained from one million T cells, were considered underestimates.

The CDR3 loop spans 14 amino acids. V lost 5 bases and J lost 2, with 10 bases in between. PCR was performed a second time for roughly 7 to 12 cycles using a sample-barcoded 5' primer and a J-beta primer mix. There were at least 2.5 million CDR3-containing paired-end reads obtained from each sample. From the 5' RACE reads, TCRdb called clonotypes with MiXCR, one entry per CDR3 protein. Among 1.5 million to 1.9 million distinct CDR3 sequences listed, roughly 43% were seen once. The receptor was isolated from a woman younger than 35 in good health. What was sequenced was blood. This rearrangement joins TRBV12-3 or TRBV12-4 to TRBJ1-3; maybe TRBD1 (5 bases). CDR3 protein: CASSIREAGNTIYF. DNA for the CDR3: TGTGCCAGCAGTATCAGGGAGGCTGGAAACACCATATATTTT.